This T cell receptor (beta chain) was observed in a study of graft-versus-host responses after intestinal transplantation (dated by TCRdb to the early 2020s). In terms of the full investigation: Recipients received multivisceral, liver-intestinal, or isolated intestinal transplants. Every recipient was given anti-thymocyte globulin induction, followed by around three years of maintenance tacrolimus and steroids. After intestinal transplantation, graft-versus-host and host-versus-graft alloreactive T cell clones in the graft, circulation and bone marrow were tracked using bulk TCR-beta CDR3 sequencing. To identify alloreactive clones, pre-transplant mixed lymphocyte reaction products were sequenced and then compared with unstimulated pre-transplant donor and recipient T cells. The cohort enrolled about two dozen intestinal transplant recipients, one of whom was a retransplant, and a few patients without pretransplant specimens were excluded. Donor T cell macrochimerism was defined as a peak of at least 4% donor T cells among recipient peripheral blood mononuclear cells. Instead of going to the commercial service, samples from a few later patients were sequenced in-house on an Illumina MiSeq and processed with MiXCR.

Findings and caveats that apply to the study as a whole: Patients with donor T cell macrochimerism had high GvH to HvG T cell clonal ratios in their allografts. Early after transplant, peak levels of circulating GvH clones were associated with declines in HvG clones. The conclusions were limited by the relatively low number and heterogeneity of the intestinal transplant patients. GvH clones were detected in recipient bone marrow, and some appeared earlier in ileal mucosa or blood, consistent with an intestinal mucosal origin.

The receptor library was made with the immunoSEQ multiplex PCR assay. For most patients, high-throughput TCR-beta CDR3 sequencing of genomic DNA was performed by Adaptive Biotechnologies. As for the authors' bioinformatics: Adaptive's ImmunoSEQ software supplied the TCR sequencing data for 15 to 20 patients, while MiXCR and VDJtools were used to process a few other patients. CDR3 nucleotide sequences shared between donor and recipient were removed because their origin could not be assigned. At least 2-fold expansion over unstimulated cells and a minimum CFSE-low frequency of 0.002% (template counts) or 0.001% (read counts) were required for clones to be classified as alloreactive. Clones detected in sequenced pre-transplant spleen, lymph node, or MLR CFSE-low populations of the donor or recipient were defined as mappable. The cumulative frequency of alloreactive clones was calculated as a percentage of all sequences, weighted by copy number. The source is immuneACCESS, and TCRdb retained only in-frame sequences with V and J called. Part of the clones is not carried over; for the studies checked, unresolved V genes explain less than half of this, and the remainder is unexplained. D and trimming were read from the DNA, whereas the V and J calls and clone size are those reported in that table. Present in this sample are roughly 9,400 clones, 90% to 95% of which were seen just once. 2% to 2.5% of the sample belongs to the ten largest clones.

A note on this clone: It lacks a known antigen. Within one base of it there is no much larger clone, and no base qualities were kept.

Blood samples were collected up to 4 times in the first month after transplant and then at least monthly when available. The CDR3 covers 14 residues, taking in both the cysteine and the phenylalanine. Kept here is only the CDR3 DNA, which spans 42 bases and is read in frame from base 1. After removal of 5 bases from V and 2 bases from J, the junction retains 4 bases not matched to a gene. CDR1 and CDR2, looked up from the germline V gene, are SGHRS and YFSETQ. The sample was PBMCs, taken 8 days after intestinal transplant. The sequence was obtained from a human patient who received an intestinal transplant, so some T cells may come from the graft donor. This chain is built from TRBV5-1 and TRBJ2-7, and TRBD1 aligns with 10 junction nucleotides. The CDR3 has the sequence CASSPGTGAYEQYF. The base sequence is TGCGCCAGCAGTCCCGGGACAGGGGCCTACGAGCAGTACTTC.